The clone carrying this TCR beta chain was picked up a small number of times. What it recognizes is unknown. The record originates from a study of cytomegalovirus exposure and HLA in healthy donors. A multiplex PCR was run with 60 Vbeta primers and 13 Jbeta primers. This table comes from immunoSEQ multiplex PCR, and its TCRdb copy is limited to in-frame clones, with some not included. Altogether about 100,000 clones are present, 9.5% to 13% being singletons, with the ten largest covering around 5.9%. Study-level findings and limits: Analysis performed later found approximately 17,000 TCR beta sequences associated with HLA alleles at 0.05 false discovery rate.

Sequencing was done on a sample of PBMCs. The sequence derives from a man aged 40-55 years in good health and CMV-seropositive.

CDR3 sequence (DNA): TGTGCCAGCAGCGGAAGGACAGGACAAGAGACCCAGTACTTC. Protein: CASSGRTGQETQYF. The V gene is TRBV9, the J gene TRBJ2-5; TRBD1 aligns across 7 bases. The trim removed 3 bases at V and 2 bases at J, leaving 4 bases unmatched. This CDR3 spans 14 amino acids. The germline gives CDR1 SGDLS, CDR2 YYNGEE.